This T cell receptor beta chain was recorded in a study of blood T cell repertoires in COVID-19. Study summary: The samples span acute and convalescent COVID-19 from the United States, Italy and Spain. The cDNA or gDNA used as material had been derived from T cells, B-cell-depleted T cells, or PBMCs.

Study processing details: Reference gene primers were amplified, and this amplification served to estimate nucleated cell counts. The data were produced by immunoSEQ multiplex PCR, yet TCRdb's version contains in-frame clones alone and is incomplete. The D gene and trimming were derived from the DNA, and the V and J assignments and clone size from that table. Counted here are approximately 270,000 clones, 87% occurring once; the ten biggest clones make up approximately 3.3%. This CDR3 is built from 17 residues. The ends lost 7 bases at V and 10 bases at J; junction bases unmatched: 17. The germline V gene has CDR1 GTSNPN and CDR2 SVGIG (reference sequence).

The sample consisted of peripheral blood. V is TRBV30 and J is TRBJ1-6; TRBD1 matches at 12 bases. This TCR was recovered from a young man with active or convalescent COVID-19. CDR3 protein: CASLWGQGANTGSPLHF. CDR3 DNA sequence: TGTGCCTCACTATGGGGACAGGGGGCGAACACAGGGTCACCCCTCCACTTT.